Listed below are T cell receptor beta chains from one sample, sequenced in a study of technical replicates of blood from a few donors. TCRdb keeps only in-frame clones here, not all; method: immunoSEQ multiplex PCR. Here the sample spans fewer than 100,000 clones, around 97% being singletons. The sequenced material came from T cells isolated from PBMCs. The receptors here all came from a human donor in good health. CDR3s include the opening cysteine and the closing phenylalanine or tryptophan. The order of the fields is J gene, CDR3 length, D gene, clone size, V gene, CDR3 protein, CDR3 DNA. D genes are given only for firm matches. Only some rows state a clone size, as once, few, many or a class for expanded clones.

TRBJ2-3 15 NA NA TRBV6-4 CASSVGNGVLDTQYF TGTGCCAGCAGTGTGGGAAACGGGGTATTGGATACGCAGTATTTT
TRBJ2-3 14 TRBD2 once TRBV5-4 CAWKREGRTDTQYF TGTGCCTGGAAGCGGGAGGGCCGAACAGATACGCAGTATTTT
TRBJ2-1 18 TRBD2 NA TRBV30 CACLGPGLARNSYNEQFF TGTGCCTGTTTAGGCCCGGGACTAGCGAGGAACTCCTACAATGAGCAGTTCTTC
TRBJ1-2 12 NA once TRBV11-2 CASSLNPGGYTF TGTGCCAGCAGCTTAAATCCGGGTGGCTACACCTTC
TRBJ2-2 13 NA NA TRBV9 CASSVVDTGELFF TGTGCCAGCAGCGTAGTAGACACCGGGGAGCTGTTTTTT
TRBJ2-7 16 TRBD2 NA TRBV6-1 CASSGTLSGRLYEQYF TGTGCCAGCAGTGGAACTCTGAGCGGGAGACTCTACGAGCAGTACTTC
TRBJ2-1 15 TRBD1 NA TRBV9 CASSATGGSYNEQFF TGTGCCAGCAGCGCGACAGGGGGCTCCTACAATGAGCAGTTCTTC
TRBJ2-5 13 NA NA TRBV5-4 CASSLGQQETQYF TGTGCCAGCAGCTTGGGGCAGCAAGAGACCCAGTACTTC
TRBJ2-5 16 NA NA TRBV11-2 CASSWAPLGGQETQYF TGTGCCAGCAGCTGGGCCCCTCTCGGGGGCCAAGAGACCCAGTACTTC
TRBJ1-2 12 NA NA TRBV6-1 CASSDSGYGYTF TGTGCCAGCAGTGATAGCGGGTATGGCTACACCTTC
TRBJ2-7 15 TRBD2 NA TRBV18 CASSWGTSGSYEQYF TGTGCCAGCTCATGGGGGACTAGCGGGAGCTACGAGCAGTACTTC
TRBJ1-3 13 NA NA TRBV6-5 CASTRGPGNTIYF TGTGCCAGCACCAGGGGACCAGGAAACACCATATATTTT
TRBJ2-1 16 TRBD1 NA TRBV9 CASSVESGQGLNEQFF TGTGCCAGCAGCGTAGAGTCGGGACAGGGTCTAAATGAGCAGTTCTTC
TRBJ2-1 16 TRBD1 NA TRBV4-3 CASSQGRTGVYNEQFF TGCGCCAGCAGCCAAGGGAGAACAGGGGTCTACAATGAGCAGTTCTTC
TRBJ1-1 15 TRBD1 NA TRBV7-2 CASSLGLLDRAEAFF TGTGCCAGCAGCTTAGGTCTTTTGGACAGGGCGGAAGCTTTCTTT
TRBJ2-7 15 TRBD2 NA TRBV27 CASRRGLAGHYEQYF TGTGCCAGCAGACGGGGACTAGCGGGCCATTACGAGCAGTACTTC
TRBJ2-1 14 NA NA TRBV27 CASSPRTAYNEQFF TGTGCCAGCAGCCCACGGACTGCTTACAATGAGCAGTTCTTC
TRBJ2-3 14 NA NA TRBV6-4 CASSGVGGTDTQYF TGTGCCAGCAGCGGGGTGGGCGGCACAGATACGCAGTATTTT